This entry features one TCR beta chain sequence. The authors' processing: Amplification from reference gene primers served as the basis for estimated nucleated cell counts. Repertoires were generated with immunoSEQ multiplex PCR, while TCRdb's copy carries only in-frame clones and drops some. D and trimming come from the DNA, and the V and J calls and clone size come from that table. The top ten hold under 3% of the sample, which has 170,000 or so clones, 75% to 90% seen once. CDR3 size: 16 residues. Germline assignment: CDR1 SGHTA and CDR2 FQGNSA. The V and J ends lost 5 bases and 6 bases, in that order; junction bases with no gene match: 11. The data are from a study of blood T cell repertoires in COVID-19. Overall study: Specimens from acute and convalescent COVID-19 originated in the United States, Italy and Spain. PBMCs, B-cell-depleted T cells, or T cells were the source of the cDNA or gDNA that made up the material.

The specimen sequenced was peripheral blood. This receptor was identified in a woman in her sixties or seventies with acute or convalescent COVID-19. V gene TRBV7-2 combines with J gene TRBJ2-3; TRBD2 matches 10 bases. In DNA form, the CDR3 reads TGTGCCAGCAGCCCACAAGCGGGGGGGCCAAGGGATACGCAGTATTTT. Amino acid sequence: CASSPQAGGPRDTQYF.